Listed below are T cell receptor beta chains from one sample, sequenced in a study of T cell responses to AZD1222 COVID-19 vaccine. Some clones are missing from TCRdb's copy, which holds only in-frame ones; the method was immunoSEQ multiplex PCR. The table has 150,000 or so clones, around 86% seen once. Material: peripheral blood, obtained on day 0 of AZD1222 vaccination. These receptors were obtained from an adult in good health. CDR3s include the opening cysteine and the closing phenylalanine or tryptophan. A D gene is named only where the DNA matches it firmly. Size values are once, few and many counts, or a class for expanded clones, and some rows have none.

v_call: TRBV6-2/TRBV6-3; d_call: TRBD2; clone_size: NA; j_call: TRBJ2-7; cdr3_aa: CASSYNRLAGESSYEQYF; cdr3_nt: TGTGCCAGCAGTTACAACCGACTAGCGGGGGAGAGCTCCTACGAGCAGTACTTC
v_call: TRBV10-3; d_call: NA; clone_size: NA; j_call: TRBJ2-1; cdr3_aa: CAIAGKGYEQFF; cdr3_nt: TGTGCCATCGCAGGGAAAGGGTATGAGCAGTTCTTC
v_call: TRBV12-3/TRBV12-4; d_call: NA; clone_size: once; j_call: TRBJ1-1; cdr3_aa: CASNTQGNTEAFF; cdr3_nt: TGTGCCAGCAATACACAGGGAAACACTGAAGCTTTCTTT
v_call: TRBV11-3; d_call: NA; clone_size: NA; j_call: TRBJ2-5; cdr3_aa: CASSMGVGQKQETQYF; cdr3_nt: TGTGCCAGCAGCATGGGGGTGGGTCAGAAACAAGAGACCCAGTACTTC
v_call: TRBV18; d_call: NA; clone_size: NA; j_call: TRBJ1-4; cdr3_aa: CASSRMGTNEKLFF; cdr3_nt: TGTGCCAGCTCCCGGATGGGAACTAATGAAAAACTGTTTTTT
v_call: TRBV27; d_call: NA; clone_size: NA; j_call: TRBJ1-2; cdr3_aa: CASSLMGSLGYGYTF; cdr3_nt: TGTGCCAGCAGTTTAATGGGTTCCCTGGGCTATGGCTACACCTTC
v_call: TRBV3-1/TRBV3-2; d_call: NA; clone_size: NA; j_call: TRBJ1-1; cdr3_aa: CASSQGGSSHTEAFF; cdr3_nt: TGTGCCAGCAGCCAAGGCGGAAGCTCCCACACTGAAGCTTTCTTT
v_call: TRBV24-1; d_call: TRBD1; clone_size: NA; j_call: TRBJ1-1; cdr3_aa: CATSDFWSQGAPSGKSMNTEAFF; cdr3_nt: TGTGCCACCAGTGATTTTTGGTCGCAGGGGGCGCCTTCTGGCAAAAGCATGAACACTGAAGCTTTCTTT
v_call: TRBV11-2; d_call: TRBD1; clone_size: NA; j_call: TRBJ2-3; cdr3_aa: CASSFTGQGADTQYF; cdr3_nt: TGTGCCAGCAGCTTTACAGGACAGGGGGCAGATACGCAGTATTTT
v_call: TRBV5-1; d_call: NA; clone_size: NA; j_call: TRBJ2-1; cdr3_aa: CASSWGANEQFF; cdr3_nt: TGCGCCAGCAGCTGGGGGGCGAATGAGCAGTTCTTC
v_call: TRBV7-2; d_call: NA; clone_size: NA; j_call: TRBJ1-4; cdr3_aa: CASSLGSVGEKLFF; cdr3_nt: TGTGCCAGCAGCTTGGGGTCGGTTGGTGAAAAACTGTTTTTT
v_call: TRBV16; d_call: NA; clone_size: NA; j_call: TRBJ1-6; cdr3_aa: CASSSLMPGFGSPLHF; cdr3_nt: TGTGCCAGCAGCTCCCTAATGCCGGGTTTTGGATCACCCCTCCACTTT
v_call: TRBV27; d_call: NA; clone_size: NA; j_call: TRBJ1-6; cdr3_aa: CASSVGGNSPLHF; cdr3_nt: TGTGCCAGCAGTGTAGGAGGGAATTCACCCCTCCACTTT
v_call: TRBV2; d_call: NA; clone_size: NA; j_call: TRBJ2-1; cdr3_aa: CASSEVGGEQFF; cdr3_nt: TGTGCCAGCAGTGAAGTCGGGGGTGAACAGTTCTTC
v_call: TRBV5-1; d_call: TRBD1; clone_size: few; j_call: TRBJ1-2; cdr3_aa: CASSLQGETYGYTF; cdr3_nt: TGCGCCAGCAGCTTACAGGGGGAAACGTATGGCTACACCTTC
v_call: TRBV7-8; d_call: NA; clone_size: NA; j_call: TRBJ2-3; cdr3_aa: CASSLAPPDTQYF; cdr3_nt: TGTGCCAGCAGCTTAGCCCCCCCAGATACGCAGTATTTT
v_call: TRBV19; d_call: TRBD1; clone_size: NA; j_call: TRBJ1-2; cdr3_aa: CASSVDRDPPRYGYTF; cdr3_nt: TGTGCCAGTAGCGTCGACAGGGATCCCCCCCGCTATGGCTACACCTTC
v_call: TRBV5-1; d_call: TRBD1; clone_size: NA; j_call: TRBJ1-6; cdr3_aa: CASSLDRGYNSPLHF; cdr3_nt: TGCGCCAGCAGCTTGGACAGGGGTTATAATTCACCCCTCCACTTT
v_call: TRBV7-9; d_call: NA; clone_size: NA; j_call: TRBJ1-4; cdr3_aa: CASSQFNGATNEKLFF; cdr3_nt: TGTGCCAGCAGCCAATTCAACGGAGCAACTAATGAAAAACTGTTTTTT